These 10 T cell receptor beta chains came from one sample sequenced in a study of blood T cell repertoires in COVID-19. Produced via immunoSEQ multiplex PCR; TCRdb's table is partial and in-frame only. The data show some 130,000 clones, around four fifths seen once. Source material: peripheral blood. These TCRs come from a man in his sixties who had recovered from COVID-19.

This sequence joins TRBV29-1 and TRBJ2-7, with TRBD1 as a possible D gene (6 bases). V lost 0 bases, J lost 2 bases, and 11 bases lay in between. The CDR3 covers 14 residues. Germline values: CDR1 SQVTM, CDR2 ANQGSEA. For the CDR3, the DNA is TGCAGCGTTGAAGATCGTGGGACACCCTACGAGCAGTACTTC. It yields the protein CSVEDRGTPYEQYF.

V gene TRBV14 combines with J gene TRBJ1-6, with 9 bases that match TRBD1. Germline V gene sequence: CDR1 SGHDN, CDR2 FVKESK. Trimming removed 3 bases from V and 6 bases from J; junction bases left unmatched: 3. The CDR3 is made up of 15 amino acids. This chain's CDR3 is CASSQDRGFNSPLHF. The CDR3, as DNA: TGTGCCAGCAGCCAGGACAGGGGCTTTAATTCACCCCTCCACTTT.

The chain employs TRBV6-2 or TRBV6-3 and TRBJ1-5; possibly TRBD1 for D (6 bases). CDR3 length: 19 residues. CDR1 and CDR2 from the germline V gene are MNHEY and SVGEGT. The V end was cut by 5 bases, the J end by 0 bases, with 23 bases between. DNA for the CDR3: TGTGCCAGCAGTCCCCCGCAGGGGACCCCCCGTTATAGCAATCAGCCCCAGCATTTT. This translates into CASSPPQGTPRYSNQPQHF.

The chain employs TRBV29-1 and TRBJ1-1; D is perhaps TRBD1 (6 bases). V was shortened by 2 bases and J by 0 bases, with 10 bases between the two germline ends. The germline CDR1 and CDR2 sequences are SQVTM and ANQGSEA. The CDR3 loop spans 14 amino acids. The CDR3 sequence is CSVEKGGMNTEAFF. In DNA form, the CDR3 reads TGCAGCGTTGAAAAGGGGGGGATGAACACTGAAGCTTTCTTT.

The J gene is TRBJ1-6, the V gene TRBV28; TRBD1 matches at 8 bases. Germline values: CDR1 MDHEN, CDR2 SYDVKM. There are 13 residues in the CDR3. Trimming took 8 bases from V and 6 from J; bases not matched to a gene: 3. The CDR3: CASDRGSNSPLHF. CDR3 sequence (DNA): TGTGCCAGCGACAGGGGAAGTAATTCACCCCTCCACTTT.

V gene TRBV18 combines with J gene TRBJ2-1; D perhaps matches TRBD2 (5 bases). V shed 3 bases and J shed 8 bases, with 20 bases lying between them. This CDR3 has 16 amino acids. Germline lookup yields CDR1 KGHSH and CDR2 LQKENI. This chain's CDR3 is CASSPMTMPSRDEQFF. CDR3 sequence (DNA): TGTGCCAGCTCACCCATGACTATGCCCTCGCGGGATGAGCAGTTCTTC.

The CDR3 nucleotides are TGTGCCAGCAGCTTGGGTTCAGGGACAGTGAATCAGCCCCAGCATTTT. Its protein product is CASSLGSGTVNQPQHF. This chain connects TRBV7-8 to TRBJ1-5; TRBD1 matches 7 bases. Germline V gene lookup returns CDR1 SGHVS and CDR2 FQNEAQ. This CDR3 is 16 amino acids long. V dropped 3 bases and J dropped 4; count of bases not matched to a gene: 9.

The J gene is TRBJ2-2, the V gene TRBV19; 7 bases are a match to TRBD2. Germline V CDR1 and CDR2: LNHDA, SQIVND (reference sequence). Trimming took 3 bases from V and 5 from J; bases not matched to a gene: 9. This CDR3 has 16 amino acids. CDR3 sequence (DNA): TGTGCCAGTAGTATGCTCTCTAGCGGAGCTACCGGGGAGCTGTTTTTT. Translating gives CASSMLSSGATGELFF.

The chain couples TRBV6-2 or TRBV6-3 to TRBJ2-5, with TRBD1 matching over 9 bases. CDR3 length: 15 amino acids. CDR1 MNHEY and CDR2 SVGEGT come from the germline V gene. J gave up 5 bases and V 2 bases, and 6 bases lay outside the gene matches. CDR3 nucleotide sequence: TGTGCCAGCAGTTACGGGACAGGGAGTAGGGAGACCCAGTACTTC. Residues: CASSYGTGSRETQYF.

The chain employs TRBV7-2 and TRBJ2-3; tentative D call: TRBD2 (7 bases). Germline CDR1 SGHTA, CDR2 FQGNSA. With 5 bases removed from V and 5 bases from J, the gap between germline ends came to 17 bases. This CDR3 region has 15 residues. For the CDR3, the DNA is TGTGCCAGCAGCGGGCTGGGGGGGCTGCAAGATACGCAGTATTTT. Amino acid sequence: CASSGLGGLQDTQYF. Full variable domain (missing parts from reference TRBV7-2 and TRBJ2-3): GAGVSQSPSNKVTEKGKDVELRCDPISGHTALYWYRQSLGQGLEFLIYFQGNSAPDKSGLPSDRFSAERTGGSVSTLTIQRTQQEDSAVYLCASSGLGGLQDTQYFGPGTRLTVL.